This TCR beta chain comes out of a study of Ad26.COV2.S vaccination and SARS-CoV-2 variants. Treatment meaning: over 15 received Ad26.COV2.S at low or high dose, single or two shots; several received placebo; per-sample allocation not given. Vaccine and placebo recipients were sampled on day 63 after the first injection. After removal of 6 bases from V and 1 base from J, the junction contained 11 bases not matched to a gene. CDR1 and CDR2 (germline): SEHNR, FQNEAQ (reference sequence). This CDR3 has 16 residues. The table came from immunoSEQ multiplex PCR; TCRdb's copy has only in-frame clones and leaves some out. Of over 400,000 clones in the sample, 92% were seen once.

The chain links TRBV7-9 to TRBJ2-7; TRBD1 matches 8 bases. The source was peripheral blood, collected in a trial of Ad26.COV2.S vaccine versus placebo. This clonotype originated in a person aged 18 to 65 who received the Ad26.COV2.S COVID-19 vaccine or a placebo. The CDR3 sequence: CASSYIQGAGSYEQYF. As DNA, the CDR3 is TGTGCCAGCAGTTATATTCAGGGGGCAGGGTCCTACGAGCAGTACTTC.